This note documents a single T cell receptor beta chain sequence. This clonotype has a handful of counts. Its antigen target is currently unknown. It has no much larger one-base neighbor in the sample; base qualities were not kept. This entry is derived from a study of response to subunit inactivated influenza vaccine (dated 2018 in TCRdb). Broadly, across the study: Deep quantitative profiling of the T cell receptor repertoire was used in the study to follow responses to a trivalent subunit inactivated influenza vaccine. The research as a whole found: According to the authors, only a limited number of new T cells may be recruited by each seasonal influenza vaccination.

Based on the germline V gene, the CDR1 and CDR2 sequences are SGHNT and YENEEA. V has 2 bases trimmed and J has 3 bases trimmed; junction bases matching no gene number 11. The CDR3 numbers 17 residues from cysteine through phenylalanine. Of all the DNA, just the CDR3 is kept, 51 bases in frame from base 1. The library was prepared using RT-PCR. Sequenced on an Illumina HiSeq 2500. The raw public reads went through TCRdb reprocessing: fastp at Q25, MiXCR clone calling, in-frame beta chains kept. Duplicate CDR3 protein sequences are folded into a single record with the most common DNA and genes. Here the sample has around 570,000 distinct CDR3 sequences; approximately 7.1% occur a single time. The biggest ten clones account for 13% of the sample.

Rearrangement joined TRBV11-3 to TRBJ2-5; a stretch of 8 junction bases matches TRBD2. This sample comprised PBMCs from blood, obtained about 24 months after vaccination. This clonotype was obtained from a man aged 50-75 years who received an inactivated influenza vaccine. Donor details come from another sample of the same person, matched by shared clones. The DNA reads as follows: TGTGCCAGCAGCTTATTTGGCCCCGGGGGGGGAGAAGAGACCCAGTACTTC. This codes for CASSLFGPGGGEETQYF.